The 14 T cell receptor beta chains below all came from one sample that was sequenced in a study of cytomegalovirus exposure and HLA in healthy donors. A multiplex PCR was run with 60 Vbeta primers and 13 Jbeta primers. Libraries were prepared by immunoSEQ multiplex PCR; TCRdb keeps only in-frame clonotypes and omits some of them. This table has roughly 120,000 clones, more than 65% appearing once. Sequenced input: PBMCs. All receptors come from a man younger than 40 in good health and CMV-seropositive.

The chain joins TRBV30 to TRBJ1-2; 11 bases map to TRBD1. Per the germline V gene, CDR1 is GTSNPN and CDR2 is SVGIG (reference sequence). The CDR3 loop spans 14 amino acids. V was clipped by 2 bases and J by 5 bases; unmatched bases: 4. CDR3 bases: TGTGCCTGGAGTCAGGACAGGGGGCAATATGGCTACACCTTC. Translating it yields CAWSQDRGQYGYTF. Variable domain in full (rest from reference TRBV30 and TRBJ1-2): SQTIHQWPATLVQPVGSPLSLECTVEGTSNPNLYWYRQAAGRGLQLLFYSVGIGQISSEVPQNLSASRPQDRQFILSSKKLLLSDSGFYLCAWSQDRGQYGYTFGSGTRLTVV.

The chain has TRBV11-3 and TRBJ1-2; D is perhaps TRBD1 (6 bases). Germline lookup yields CDR1 SGHNT and CDR2 YENEEA. The CDR3 consists of 12 residues. V was shortened by 3 bases and J by 8 bases, with 10 bases between the two germline ends. CDR3 coding DNA: TGTGCCAGCAGCTTCTGGGGGCTCGGCTACACCTTC. Protein: CASSFWGLGYTF.

The gene calls are TRBV9 and TRBJ1-1; tentative D call: TRBD1 (5 bases). Germline V gives CDR1 SGDLS, CDR2 YYNGEE. The ends were cut back, 4 bases at V and 1 base at J, with 14 bases in the middle. The CDR3 spans 15 residues. The CDR3 DNA reads as TGTGCCAGCAGCTTGCGACAGATGGGGAACACTGAAGCTTTCTTT. Its protein is CASSLRQMGNTEAFF.

The CDR3 loop reads CASGGEGTDTQYF. DNA of the CDR3: TGTGCCAGCGGGGGAGAAGGCACAGATACGCAGTATTTT. The V gene is TRBV10-3, the J gene TRBJ2-3, with 7 positions matching TRBD2. This CDR3 region has 13 residues. Germline assignment: CDR1 ENHRY and CDR2 SYGVKD. The V gene end was trimmed by 10 bases and the J gene end by 1 base; junction bases not matched to a gene: 5.

The chain joins TRBV5-1 to TRBJ2-3, with TRBD2 as a possible D gene (5 bases). The V gene's germline CDR1 is SGHRS and CDR2 YFSETQ. V was pared by 3 bases and J by 0 bases, with 11 bases between. The CDR3 is 15 amino acids. CDR3 in DNA: TGCGCCAGCAGCTGGGCGGGCGCTAGCACAGATACGCAGTATTTT. The encoded protein is CASSWAGASTDTQYF.

The V call is TRBV7-9, the J call TRBJ2-1; possibly TRBD2 for D (5 bases). V lost 5 bases to trimming and J lost 5 bases, with 10 bases between them. From germline, CDR1 is SEHNR and CDR2 FQNEAQ (reference sequence). The CDR3 extends over 13 amino acids. In nucleotides, the CDR3 is TGTGCCAGCAGCGTAACCGGGAACAATGAGCAGTTCTTC. Translating gives CASSVTGNNEQFF. The full variable domain, completed using reference TRBV7-9 and TRBJ2-1, is DTGVSQNPRHKITKRGQNVTFRCDPISEHNRLYWYRQTLGQGPEFLTYFQNEAQLEKSRLLSDRFSAERPKGSFSTLEIQRTEQGDSAMYLCASSVTGNNEQFFGPGTRLTVL.

The chain links TRBV7-9 to TRBJ1-4; 7 positions match TRBD1. The germline V gene encodes CDR1 SEHNR and CDR2 FQNEAQ (reference sequence). The CDR3 sequence is 15 residues long. After removal of 1 base from V and 7 bases from J, the junction contained 6 bases not matched to a gene. Written as DNA, the CDR3 is TGTGCCAGCAGCTTAGGCGACAGGGAGGTTGAAAAACTGTTTTTT. Translation gives CASSLGDREVEKLFF. Together with reference TRBV7-9 and TRBJ1-4, the CDR3 gives the full variable domain: DTGVSQNPRHKITKRGQNVTFRCDPISEHNRLYWYRQTLGQGPEFLTYFQNEAQLEKSRLLSDRFSAERPKGSFSTLEIQRTEQGDSAMYLCASSLGDREVEKLFFGSGTQLSVL.

CDR3 sequence reads: CASSFGTEAYEQYF. The CDR3 nucleotides are TGTGCCAGCAGCTTCGGGACAGAGGCCTACGAGCAGTACTTC. The chain carries TRBV5-5 and TRBJ2-7, with 7 bases lining up with TRBD1. Trimming removed 2 bases from V and 2 bases from J; junction bases left unmatched: 4. Germline CDR1 SGHKS, CDR2 YYEKEE (reference sequence). The CDR3 has 14 residues.

This clone showed up just a few times. This chain connects TRBV28 to TRBJ1-5, with TRBD1 matching over 9 bases. This CDR3 comprises 15 residues. V was clipped by 8 bases and J by 3 bases; unmatched bases: 8. Germline CDR1 MDHEN, CDR2 SYDVKM. The CDR3 sequence: CASSRTGANNQPQHF. CDR3 nucleotides: TGTGCCAGCTCCCGGACAGGGGCGAACAATCAGCCCCAGCATTTT.

The J gene is TRBJ1-1, the V gene TRBV25-1; 8 nucleotides match TRBD1. J lost 3 bases, V lost 4 bases, and 10 bases had no gene match. This CDR3 spans 16 amino acids. Germline V CDR1 and CDR2: MGHDK, SYGVNS. CDR3 region: CASSATHRGADTEAFF. The CDR3 DNA reads as TGTGCCAGCAGTGCAACTCACAGGGGGGCGGACACTGAAGCTTTCTTT.

This chain uses TRBV7-2 with TRBJ2-7, with 8 bases identical to TRBD1. V was clipped by 3 bases and J by 3 bases; unmatched bases: 4. CDR1 and CDR2 from the germline V gene are SGHTA and FQGNSA. The CDR3 totals 14 residues. The CDR3 sequence: CASSFGTGFYEQYF. CDR3 DNA: TGTGCCAGCAGCTTTGGGACAGGTTTCTACGAGCAGTACTTC.

The chain combines TRBV25-1 with TRBJ2-5; TRBD2 agrees at 8 bases. The CDR3 totals 16 residues. V dropped 4 bases and J dropped 7; count of bases not matched to a gene: 14. Germline loops: CDR1 MGHDK, CDR2 SYGVNS. CDR3: CASSALQAGGSGTQYF. DNA of the CDR3: TGTGCCAGCAGTGCCCTCCAGGCGGGGGGCTCGGGGACCCAGTACTTC.

Here the CDR3 reads CASSTGNTDTQYF. CDR3 coding DNA: TGTGCCAGCTCAACGGGGAACACAGATACGCAGTATTTT. The chain links TRBV18 to TRBJ2-3, with a possible D match to TRBD2 (5 bases). Germline V gene lookup returns CDR1 KGHSH and CDR2 LQKENI. The CDR3 spans 13 residues. The V gene lost 5 bases and the J gene lost 2 bases, with 8 bases spanning the gap.

The chain combines TRBV19 with TRBJ1-1; the D is unclear. CDR3 length equals 16 residues. Trimming took off 1 base at V and 0 bases at J, with 12 bases between the two ends. Germline V gene lookup returns CDR1 LNHDA and CDR2 SQIVND (reference sequence). The CDR3 here is CASSIGVSGLNTEAFF. The CDR3 DNA sequence: TGTGCCAGTAGTATAGGAGTTTCGGGGTTGAACACTGAAGCTTTCTTT.